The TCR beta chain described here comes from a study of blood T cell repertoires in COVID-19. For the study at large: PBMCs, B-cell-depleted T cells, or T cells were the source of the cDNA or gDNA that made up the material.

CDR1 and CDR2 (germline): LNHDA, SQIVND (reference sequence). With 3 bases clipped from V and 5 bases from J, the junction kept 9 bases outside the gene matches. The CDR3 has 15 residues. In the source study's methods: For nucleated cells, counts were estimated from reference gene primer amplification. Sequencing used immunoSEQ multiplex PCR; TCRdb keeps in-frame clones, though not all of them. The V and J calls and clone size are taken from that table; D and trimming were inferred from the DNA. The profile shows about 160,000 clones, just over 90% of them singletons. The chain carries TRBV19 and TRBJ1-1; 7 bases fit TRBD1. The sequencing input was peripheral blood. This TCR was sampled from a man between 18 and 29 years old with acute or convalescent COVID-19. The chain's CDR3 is CASSILQGSGTEAFF. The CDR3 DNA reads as TGTGCCAGTAGTATTTTACAGGGGAGCGGGACTGAAGCTTTCTTT. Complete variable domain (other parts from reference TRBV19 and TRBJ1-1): DGGITQSPKYLFRKEGQNVTLSCEQNLNHDAMYWYRQDPGQGLRLIYYSQIVNDFQKGDIAEGYSVSREKKESFPLTVTSAQKNPTAFYLCASSILQGSGTEAFFGQGTRLTVV.